The 5 T cell receptor beta chains reported below all come from one sample, sequenced in a study of blood T cell repertoires in COVID-19. The assay was immunoSEQ multiplex PCR, and TCRdb's table has in-frame clones only and misses some. The sample lists approximately 530,000 clones, roughly 91% occurring once. Sequenced sample: peripheral blood. Receptor source: a woman aged 50 to 65 with COVID-19, enrolled during active disease.

The J gene is TRBJ1-2, the V gene TRBV5-4, with 8 nucleotides matching TRBD1. CDR1 is SGHNT and CDR2 is YYREEE in the germline V gene (reference sequence). With 3 bases clipped from V and 6 bases from J, the junction kept 7 bases outside the gene matches. CDR3 length: 14 residues. CDR3 amino acids: CASSSLAGGDGYTF. CDR3 nucleotide sequence: TGTGCCAGCAGCTCCTTGGCAGGGGGCGATGGCTACACCTTC.

The chain uses TRBV7-8 and TRBJ1-1; no reliable D call. The V gene lost 1 base and the J gene lost 0 bases, with 15 bases spanning the gap. CDR3 size: 17 residues. The germline V gene encodes CDR1 SGHVS and CDR2 FQNEAQ. This chain's CDR3 is CASSLGTPGFMNTEAFF. In DNA form, the CDR3 reads TGTGCCAGCAGCTTAGGGACCCCGGGGTTCATGAACACTGAAGCTTTCTTT.

V is TRBV9 and J is TRBJ2-7; 7 nucleotides match TRBD2. Germline CDR1 and CDR2: SGDLS and YYNGEE. V was pared by 1 base and J by 3 bases, with 7 bases of the junction left unmatched. The CDR3 runs 15 residues. CDR3: CASSVNTGGNYEQYF. The CDR3 DNA reads as TGTGCCAGCAGCGTAAATACGGGGGGTAACTACGAGCAGTACTTC.

Concerning this clone itself: A read error is likely, as this CDR3 ends without the conserved phenylalanine or tryptophan. The DNA is left out, because the CDR3 cannot be placed on it with certainty; the CDR3 is given as TCRdb lists it. The chain joins TRBV6-1 to TRBJ2-3; the table calls TRBD2, which could not be checked here. Per germline, CDR1 MNHNS and CDR2 SASEGT. The CDR3 totals 10 residues, both ends included. CDR3 region: CASSDGRRML.

The V gene is TRBV18, the J gene TRBJ2-3, with 9 bases that match TRBD2. J lost 5 bases, V lost 0 bases, and 0 bases had no gene match. The CDR3 runs to 14 residues. CDR1 KGHSH and CDR2 LQKENI come from the germline V gene. The CDR3 nucleotides are TGTGCCAGCTCACCACCAGCGGGGGGAGATACGCAGTATTTT. Amino acid sequence: CASSPPAGGDTQYF. Full variable domain (missing parts from reference TRBV18 and TRBJ2-3): NAGVMQNPRHLVRRRGQEARLRCSPMKGHSHVYWYRQLPEEGLKFMVYLQKENIIDESGMPKERFSAEFPKEGPSILRIQQVVRGDSAAYFCASSPPAGGDTQYFGPGTRLTVL.